Below, one T cell receptor beta chain is given with its context. This sample was taken from a study of blood T cell repertoires in COVID-19. The overall study: Acute-phase and convalescent COVID-19 samples originated in the United States, Italy and Spain. T cells, B-cell-depleted T cells, or PBMCs supplied cDNA or gDNA.

Repertoires were generated with immunoSEQ multiplex PCR, while TCRdb's copy carries only in-frame clones and drops some. This repertoire shows hundreds of thousands of clones, roughly 90% found once; its top ten account for 8% to 10%. V shed 4 bases and J shed 7 bases, with 22 bases lying between them. Germline CDR1 is SGHDN and CDR2 is FVKESK. CDR3 length: 16 residues. Allocation to cohorts depended on clinical history reported by the participants. The sample consisted of PBMCs or T cells enriched from blood (not recorded which). The sequence came from a man aged 35-49 years who had recovered from COVID-19. The J gene is TRBJ1-2, the V gene TRBV14; D is possibly TRBD1 (6 bases). CDR3 coding DNA: TGTGCCAGCAGCCCGAGACAGGACCCCTCTACGGGTGGCTACACCTTC. Its translation: CASSPRQDPSTGGYTF.